The clone carrying this T cell receptor (beta chain) occurred a few times. TCRdb's copy holds only in-frame clones and misses some; the assay was immunoSEQ multiplex PCR. The sample lists more than 30,000 clones; roughly 94% were seen once. The sample comes from a study of control samples from healthy donors and cancer patients. The CDR3 runs 18 residues. Trimming cost V 1 base and J 3 bases; bases outside gene matches: 9. From germline, CDR1 is SGHAT and CDR2 FQNNGV. The chain combines TRBV11-2 with TRBJ2-2, with 9 bases identical to TRBD1. The TCR comes from a man aged 55 to 69 in good health. The sequencing input was blood. The chain's CDR3 is CASSLASRDRVYTGELFF. The CDR3 DNA is TGTGCCAGCAGCTTAGCGTCCCGGGACAGGGTCTACACCGGGGAGCTGTTTTTT.